This T cell receptor (beta chain) was identified during a study of CD8+ T cells in alopecia areata. Broader study findings: Researchers report lesional scalp, most notably alopecia totalis/universalis, outstripped normal scalp in clonality.

The V segment lost 2 bases and the J segment 9 bases; nucleotides outside the gene matches: 8. Germline V gives CDR1 SGHAT, CDR2 FQNNGV. The CDR3 runs 16 residues. Comments on this clone: Its antigen is unidentified.

Extracted RNA was reverse transcribed into cDNA, the sequencing template. TCRdb's copy holds only in-frame clones and misses some; the assay was immunoSEQ multiplex PCR. This sample has 25,000 to 40,000 clones, with roughly 80% found just once. The rearrangement links TRBV11-2 to TRBJ2-1; 12 bases fit TRBD1. The sequenced sample was NKG2D-low CD8+ T cells sorted from blood. The sequence was obtained from a human donor with alopecia areata. The CDR3 reads CASSLPWGTGGPEQFF. The CDR3 DNA is TGTGCCAGCAGCTTACCGTGGGGGACAGGGGGCCCTGAGCAGTTCTTC.